This T cell receptor (beta chain) comes out of a study of blood T cell repertoires in COVID-19 (dated by TCRdb to the early 2020s). Describing the broader study: Samples covering the acute and convalescent phases of COVID-19 were provided by collaborators in the United States, Italy and Spain. Where available, HLA class I and class II types were taken from metadata supplied by the sample provider and were not determined by assay-based typing. Nearly every sample came with metadata listing a de-identified subject ID, COVID-19 status, age in years and sex. Deeply sampled blood TCRbeta repertoires from subjects exposed to, actively infected with, or recovered from COVID-19 were included in the dataset. The samples were drawn from two sources: the first 160 participants of the ongoing ImmuneRACE study, and fewer than 1,500 subjects contributed by 6 global collaborators. The prospective study material was composed of cDNA or gDNA derived from T cells, B-cell-depleted T cells, or PBMCs. A freely available public database, intended as a resource for researchers studying the immune response to SARS-CoV-2, is where the repertoires were released. Study-level results and caveats: The quantity of clinical and demographic metadata differed by source and by participant and was supplied without curation.

The immunoSEQ Assay, a bias-controlled multiplex PCR, was used to amplify TCRbeta CDR3 regions from genomic DNA. Processing in the source paper ran as follows. Nucleated cell counts per sample were estimated from amplification of reference gene primers within the assay. To quantify the absolute abundance of each unique TCRbeta CDR3 rearrangement, sequence reads were collapsed and filtered. For each sample, productive Simpson clonality was calculated by taking the square root of Simpson's diversity index across productive rearrangements. TCRdb stores this immuneACCESS table with in-frame sequences only. Part of the clones is absent; in the studies checked, under half of the shortfall reflects unresolved V genes, and no reason is known for the rest. Clonal size and the V and J genes are those of that table, whereas D and trimming came from the DNA. The sample table holds about 160,000 clones, of which approximately 87% were seen once. The top ten constitute about 6.6% of the sample.

On this clone: Its antigen target is currently unknown. No base qualities exist here, and no much larger clone lies one base off it.

The junction shows trimming of 2 bases on V and 6 bases on J, plus 20 bases between the germline ends. The CDR3 holds 16 amino acids from the cysteine to the phenylalanine. The DNA shown is the 48-base CDR3, in frame from base 1. Reading the germline V gene (reference sequence) gives CDR1 SGHKS and CDR2 YYEKEE. In the prospective study, participants were about 18 to 95 years old, resided in approximately 22 geographic areas of the United States, and were enrolled through a virtual design. To assign participants to cohorts, the prospective study relied on clinical history that participants themselves reported in a screening survey and a study questionnaire. Recovered participants in ImmuneRACE Cohort 3 were defined by two consecutive negative NP/OP PCR tests, clearance by a healthcare professional, or resolution of symptoms. In the prospective study, whole blood, serum and a nasopharyngeal or oropharyngeal swab were collected from each participant by mobile phlebotomists. Over a roughly two-month period, participants in the prospective study had the option of providing additional blood draws and questionnaires. Before DNA extraction, blood samples from the prospective study were shipped at room temperature or frozen.

The sequence links TRBV5-5 to TRBJ1-2; TRBD1 could be the D gene, as 6 bases match. The sample comprised PBMCs or T cells enriched from blood (not recorded which). The receptor comes from a woman aged 45-65 years who had recovered from COVID-19. The DNA is TGTGCCAGCAGCTTTACCGGGACACCCGCCGGGAATGGCTACACCTTC. This gives the protein CASSFTGTPAGNGYTF.